This TCR beta chain is from a study of T cell changes during pregnancy in multiple sclerosis. Assay: immunoSEQ multiplex PCR; the TCRdb copy retains only in-frame clones and omits some. Of 100,000 or so clones in the sample, around nine tenths are singletons; the top ten hold around 1.2%. The CDR3 loop spans 15 amino acids. The junction had 6 bases not matched to a gene; V was cut back by 3 bases and J by 3 bases. The V gene's germline CDR1 is GTSNPN and CDR2 SVGIG (reference sequence). The gene calls are TRBV30 and TRBJ1-5; 9 bases match TRBD1. The TCR comes from a female donor with multiple sclerosis, enrolled in a pregnancy study. The sample was peripheral blood, taken in the second trimester of pregnancy. The CDR3 DNA sequence: TGTGCCTGGAGCCTCGGGACAGGGTACAATCAGCCCCAGCATTTT. Residues: CAWSLGTGYNQPQHF.